The TCR beta chain described here comes from a study of OX40 agonist ivuxolimab in advanced cancers. Study at large: Those enrolled were about 82% male, with a mean age of around 60 years and ages from 23 to 79. Treatment received earlier with anti-PD-1, anti-PD-L1 or anti-CTLA-4 agents was allowed, and under 50% had some.

V was pared by 0 bases and J by 3 bases, with 4 bases of the junction left unmatched. Germline lookup yields CDR1 MDHEN and CDR2 SYDVKM. This CDR3 has 16 residues. TCRdb's table, derived via immunoSEQ multiplex PCR, lists solely in-frame clones and lacks some. The repertoire includes 20,000 to 25,000 clones, roughly 90% of them detected once, and approximately 28% sits in the top ten. The specimen comprised CD4+ or CD8+ T cells sorted from blood, sampled in a trial of the OX40 agonist ivuxolimab. V is TRBV28 and J is TRBJ2-2; 7 nucleotides match TRBD1. The clonotype comes from an adult with an advanced solid tumor such as melanoma, head and neck, liver or kidney cancer. The CDR3 DNA reads as TGTGCCAGCAGTTTATGGGCAGGGGGAGACACCGGGGAGCTGTTTTTT. Translating it yields CASSLWAGGDTGELFF.